Below are 20 T cell receptor beta chains sequenced from a single sample in a study of cytomegalovirus exposure and HLA in healthy donors. PCR primers comprised 60 Vbeta and 13 Jbeta primers. The table came from immunoSEQ multiplex PCR; TCRdb's copy has only in-frame clones and leaves some out. This sample contains 35,000 to 45,000 clones. What was sequenced was PBMCs. The receptor source for this set is a man under 40 in good health and CMV-seronegative.

The V and J genes are TRBV5-1 and TRBJ1-3; 8 bases agree with TRBD1. The J segment lost 0 bases and the V segment lost 0 bases, leaving 11 bases of the junction unmatched. The CDR3 length is 19 residues. The germline V gene encodes CDR1 SGHRS and CDR2 YFSETQ. CDR3 in DNA: TGCGCCAGCAGCTTGGTTCCAGGGGGCGATTCGAGCTCTGGAAACACCATATATTTT. This gives the protein CASSLVPGGDSSSGNTIYF.

The genes are TRBV5-1 and TRBJ2-7, with 10 positions matching TRBD2. In germline, CDR1 is SGHRS, CDR2 YFSETQ. V was clipped by 4 bases and J by 4 bases; unmatched bases: 5. The CDR3 totals 14 residues. DNA for the CDR3: TGCGCCAGCAGCCCTAGCGGGAGTGGGTACGAGCAGTACTTC. Amino acids: CASSPSGSGYEQYF.

This chain joins TRBV4-1 and TRBJ2-1; 11 bases line up with TRBD2. Germline CDR1 is MGHRA and CDR2 is YSYEKL. V lost 5 bases to trimming and J lost 8 bases; unmatched junction nucleotides: 11. The CDR3 length is 16 residues. In nucleotides, the CDR3 is TGCGCCAGCAGCGGACGGACTAGCGGGTACCCCGATGAGCAGTTCTTC. This encodes CASSGRTSGYPDEQFF.

The gene calls are TRBV2 and TRBJ2-7; a possible D gene is TRBD1 (5 bases). The V end lost 6 bases, the J end lost 2 bases, and 17 bases lay between the germline ends. The germline V gene has CDR1 SNHLY and CDR2 FYNNEI. The CDR3 has 15 residues. The DNA for the CDR3 is TGTGCCAGCAGCGTACAGGCATCCCACACCTACGAGCAGTACTTC. Protein sequence: CASSVQASHTYEQYF.

The chain recombines TRBV9 with TRBJ2-3, with a tentative D call TRBD2 (6 bases). This CDR3 contains 16 residues. V lost 3 bases and J lost 0, with 14 bases in between. The germline gives CDR1 SGDLS, CDR2 YYNGEE. CDR3 amino acids: CASSEAGGDSTDTQYF. CDR3 in DNA: TGTGCCAGCAGCGAGGCGGGCGGGGATAGCACAGATACGCAGTATTTT.

This chain joins TRBV4-3 and TRBJ2-2, with 13 bases matching TRBD2. V lost 3 bases, J lost 4 bases, and 2 bases stayed unmatched. This CDR3 is built from 16 residues. Germline V gene data show CDR1 as LGHNA and CDR2 as YSLEER. The CDR3 spells CASSQGLAGITGELFF. The CDR3 coding sequence is TGCGCCAGCAGCCAGGGACTAGCGGGGATCACCGGGGAGCTGTTTTTT.

V is TRBV19 and J is TRBJ1-2; 7 nucleotides align to TRBD1. Germline V gene data show CDR1 as LNHDA and CDR2 as SQIVND (reference sequence). The CDR3 runs to 14 residues. Trimming removed 7 bases from V and 8 bases from J; junction bases left unmatched: 13. CDR3 DNA sequence: TGTGCCAGTACTGACGACAGGGCCCAAGACGGCTACACCTTC. Translated, it gives CASTDDRAQDGYTF.

The CDR3 sequence: CASSVGGTSGNTIYF. In nucleotides, the CDR3 is TGTGCCAGCAGTGTAGGAGGGACCTCTGGAAACACCATATATTTT. The V and J genes are TRBV25-1 and TRBJ1-3; a possible D gene is TRBD1 (5 bases). Trimming took 4 bases from V and 0 from J, leaving 10 bases between them. The germline gives CDR1 MGHDK, CDR2 SYGVNS. The CDR3 consists of 15 residues.

CDR3 sequence: CASSFPDRGRNIQYF. The CDR3 nucleotides are TGTGCCAGCAGCTTCCCGGACAGGGGGCGAAACATTCAGTACTTC. The rearrangement joins TRBV5-6 to TRBJ2-4; 11 positions match TRBD1. This CDR3 region has 15 residues. The V gene's germline CDR1 is SGHDT and CDR2 YYEEEE. The junction had 4 bases not matched to a gene; V was cut back by 2 bases and J by 6 bases.

The chain combines TRBV4-1 with TRBJ2-3; TRBD2 aligns across 10 bases. The germline CDR1 and CDR2 sequences are MGHRA and YSYEKL. The J segment lost 4 bases and the V segment lost 0 bases, leaving 10 bases of the junction unmatched. The CDR3 loop spans 18 amino acids. CDR3 DNA sequence: TGCGCCAGCAGCCAAGAATTTAGCGGGGGGAGGGGATCAGATACGCAGTATTTT. Translating gives CASSQEFSGGRGSDTQYF.

The chain combines TRBV15 with TRBJ1-5; tentatively, D is TRBD1 (5 bases). The CDR3 consists of 15 residues. Germline V CDR1 and CDR2: LNHNV, YYDKDF (reference sequence). Trimming cost V 4 bases and J 2 bases, with 12 bases left between them. This chain's CDR3 is CATSTMGGGNQPQHF. Written as DNA, the CDR3 is TGTGCCACCAGCACGATGGGGGGGGGCAATCAGCCCCAGCATTTT.

The J gene is TRBJ1-4, the V gene TRBV7-2, with D tentatively TRBD1 (6 bases). In germline, CDR1 is SGHTA, CDR2 FQGNSA. The CDR3 contains 14 residues. V lost 1 base, J lost 7 bases, and 10 bases lay in between. The CDR3 is CASSLGGGGEKLFF. CDR3 DNA sequence: TGTGCCAGCAGCTTAGGAGGGGGGGGTGAAAAACTGTTTTTT.

The V call is TRBV12-5, the J call TRBJ1-6; tentative D call: TRBD1 (5 bases). The CDR3 has 15 amino acids. Germline assignment: CDR1 LGHNT and CDR2 FRNRAP. With 5 bases removed from V and 10 bases from J, the gap between germline ends came to 18 bases. CDR3 bases: TGTGCTAGTGGTAGTACGGGACTTTCTCGATCACCCCTCCACTTT. This encodes CASGSTGLSRSPLHF.

This chain uses TRBV7-9 with TRBJ2-1; possible D gene TRBD2, 7 bases. Germline V gene data show CDR1 as SEHNR and CDR2 as FQNEAQ (reference sequence). CDR3 size: 15 residues. V was pared by 2 bases and J by 2 bases, with 10 bases between. The CDR3 DNA reads as TGTGCCAGCAGCTTAAGGGGGGGGACCTACAATGAGCAGTTCTTC. Residues: CASSLRGGTYNEQFF.

The chain couples TRBV5-6 to TRBJ2-7; 9 nucleotides align to TRBD2. V dropped 4 bases and J dropped 0; count of bases not matched to a gene: 8. Germline V gene sequence: CDR1 SGHDT, CDR2 YYEEEE. The CDR3 is 16 amino acids. CDR3 coding DNA: TGTGCCAGCAGCATTGGACTAGCGAAAAACTCCTACGAGCAGTACTTC. Protein: CASSIGLAKNSYEQYF. The full variable domain, rest sourced from reference TRBV5-6 and TRBJ2-7, is DAGVTQSPTHLIKTRGQQVTLRCSPKSGHDTVSWYQQALGQGPQFIFQYYEEEERQRGNFPDRFSGHQFPNYSSELNVNALLLGDSALYLCASSIGLAKNSYEQYFGPGTRLTVT.

CDR3 sequence reads: CASSPYHRDSAYEQYF. DNA of the CDR3: TGTGCCAGCTCACCATATCACCGGGACAGCGCCTACGAGCAGTACTTC. The V and J genes are TRBV18 and TRBJ2-7; 7 bases agree with TRBD1. Trimming at V came to 2 bases and at J to 2 bases, leaving 9 bases not matched to a gene. This CDR3 spans 16 amino acids. CDR1 and CDR2 (germline): KGHSH, LQKENI. The entire variable domain, with the rest obtained from reference TRBV18 and TRBJ2-7, is as follows: NAGVMQNPRHLVRRRGQEARLRCSPMKGHSHVYWYRQLPEEGLKFMVYLQKENIIDESGMPKERFSAEFPKEGPSILRIQQVVRGDSAAYFCASSPYHRDSAYEQYFGPGTRLTVT.

The rearrangement joins TRBV9 to TRBJ2-2; the D gene is possibly TRBD2 (6 bases). V was trimmed by 5 bases and J by 0 bases, leaving 14 bases between them. CDR1 is SGDLS and CDR2 is YYNGEE in the germline V gene. This CDR3 comprises 16 residues. CDR3 residues: CASSTSGGTNTGELFF. Written as DNA, the CDR3 is TGTGCCAGCAGTACTTCTGGGGGGACGAACACCGGGGAGCTGTTTTTT.

The J gene is TRBJ2-7, the V gene TRBV5-4; 8 nucleotides agree with TRBD1. Germline CDR1 is SGHNT and CDR2 is YYREEE (reference sequence). V was pared by 4 bases and J by 3 bases, with 9 bases of the junction left unmatched. The CDR3 runs 15 residues. The CDR3 reads CASSPTGGIGYEQYF. The DNA of the CDR3 is TGTGCCAGCAGCCCAACAGGGGGGATTGGCTACGAGCAGTACTTC.

V gene TRBV4-1 combines with J gene TRBJ2-7; 8 nucleotides agree with TRBD2. The CDR3 sequence is 15 residues long. V shed 5 bases, J shed 4 bases, and the junction held 10 bases outside the gene matches. Germline V gives CDR1 MGHRA, CDR2 YSYEKL. In nucleotides, the CDR3 is TGCGCCAGCAGCAAAACTACTAGCGGATTTTACGAGCAGTACTTC. It translates to CASSKTTSGFYEQYF.

The rearrangement links TRBV29-1 to TRBJ1-5; 8 bases are shared with TRBD1. Germline CDR1 SQVTM, CDR2 ANQGSEA. The CDR3 extends over 13 amino acids. V lost 6 bases, J lost 4 bases, and 5 bases stayed unmatched. CDR3 nucleotides: TGCAGCGTCGCAGGGGGCGCAAATCAGCCCCAGCATTTT. Translation: CSVAGGANQPQHF. Using reference TRBV29-1 and TRBJ1-5 for the parts outside the CDR3, the full variable domain is SAVISQKPSRDICQRGTSLTIQCQVDSQVTMMFWYRQQPGQSLTLIATANQGSEATYESGFVIDKFPISRPNLTFSTLTVSNMSPEDSSIYLCSVAGGANQPQHFGDGTRLSIL.